This is a list of T cell receptor beta chains from one sample in a study of T cells in localized non-small cell lung cancer. Data came from immunoSEQ multiplex PCR; TCRdb stores just in-frame clones and leaves some out. The sample lists approximately 35,000 clones; about 91% were seen once. Sequences were derived from peripheral blood mononuclear cells, sampled before any cancer treatment. These receptors all come from a female donor of 60 years or more with stage II lung adenocarcinoma. Both conserved end residues are part of each CDR3. The order of the fields is D gene, clone size, V gene, J gene, CDR3 protein, CDR3 DNA. The D gene is left open where the match is weak. Rows may omit the clone size; those that give it use once, few, many or a size class.

D gene: .; clone size: .; V gene: TRBV4-1; J gene: TRBJ2-7; CDR3 protein: CASSQENEQYF; CDR3 DNA: TGCGCCAGCAGCCAAGAGAACGAGCAGTACTTC
D gene: .; clone size: .; V gene: TRBV5-1; J gene: TRBJ1-2; CDR3 protein: CASSLEGLAYGYTF; CDR3 DNA: TGCGCCAGCAGCTTGGAGGGGCTGGCCTATGGCTACACCTTC
D gene: .; clone size: .; V gene: TRBV30; J gene: TRBJ1-4; CDR3 protein: CAWSHEADATNEKLFF; CDR3 DNA: TGTGCCTGGAGTCACGAGGCCGACGCAACTAATGAAAAACTGTTTTTT
D gene: TRBD1; clone size: .; V gene: TRBV4-2; J gene: TRBJ1-2; CDR3 protein: CASSQEGAGGNGGYTF; CDR3 DNA: TGTGCCAGCAGCCAAGAAGGGGCAGGGGGCAACGGCGGCTACACCTTC
D gene: .; clone size: .; V gene: TRBV28; J gene: TRBJ1-5; CDR3 protein: CASSMVTFQHF; CDR3 DNA: TGTGCCAGCAGTATGGTTACATTCCAGCATTTT
D gene: .; clone size: few; V gene: TRBV15; J gene: TRBJ1-4; CDR3 protein: CATSRDWGGGEKLFF; CDR3 DNA: TGTGCCACCAGCAGAGATTGGGGGGGCGGTGAAAAACTGTTTTTT
D gene: TRBD1; clone size: .; V gene: TRBV28; J gene: TRBJ1-5; CDR3 protein: CASSLWGPGQGSLGRNQPQHF; CDR3 DNA: TGTGCCAGCAGTTTATGGGGGCCGGGACAGGGGTCGCTCGGACGCAATCAGCCCCAGCATTTT
D gene: .; clone size: .; V gene: TRBV29-1; J gene: TRBJ1-4; CDR3 protein: CSVTARGNEKLFF; CDR3 DNA: TGCAGCGTAACGGCGCGGGGTAATGAAAAACTGTTTTTT
D gene: .; clone size: .; V gene: TRBV4-3; J gene: TRBJ1-4; CDR3 protein: CASSPNPTAGKLFF; CDR3 DNA: TGCGCCAGCAGCCCTAACCCCACTGCTGGAAAACTGTTTTTT
D gene: .; clone size: .; V gene: TRBV12-1; J gene: TRBJ2-3; CDR3 protein: CASSFSFRTLRVSSAADTQYF; CDR3 DNA: TGTGCCAGCAGCTTTTCATTCCGGACTCTGAGGGTGTCGTCGGCGGCAGATACGCAGTATTTT
D gene: TRBD2; clone size: .; V gene: TRBV9; J gene: TRBJ2-1; CDR3 protein: CASSPRRQAGGPNEQFF; CDR3 DNA: TGTGCCAGCAGCCCCCGTAGGCAAGCGGGGGGGCCCAATGAGCAGTTCTTC
D gene: .; clone size: .; V gene: TRBV29-1; J gene: TRBJ1-4; CDR3 protein: CSGRDRYNEKLFF; CDR3 DNA: TGCAGCGGTAGGGACCGTTATAATGAAAAACTGTTTTTT
D gene: .; clone size: .; V gene: TRBV18; J gene: TRBJ1-4; CDR3 protein: CASSPQATAEKLFF; CDR3 DNA: TGTGCCAGCTCACCACAGGCGACTGCTGAAAAACTGTTTTTT
D gene: .; clone size: .; V gene: TRBV30; J gene: TRBJ2-7; CDR3 protein: CAWRPERAGEQYF; CDR3 DNA: TGTGCCTGGAGACCCGAACGGGCGGGTGAGCAGTACTTC
D gene: TRBD1; clone size: .; V gene: TRBV27; J gene: TRBJ1-2; CDR3 protein: CASRERRQGAGINYGYTF; CDR3 DNA: TGTGCCAGCAGAGAGAGGAGACAGGGGGCTGGTATAAACTATGGCTACACCTTC